This record concerns one T cell receptor (beta chain) sequence. As yet, its antigen is unknown. Genomic DNA of each subset was evenly split across several immunoSEQ plates. Here immunoSEQ multiplex PCR was the method, and the copy in TCRdb shows in-frame clones only, minus some. The data contain about 2,500,000 clones, more than 90% of them singletons. The data were obtained in a study of shared clonotypes between healthy human individuals. Study conclusions and caveats: Incomplete sequencing of sorted subsets was indicated by rarefaction despite large depth. Larger estimated richness was generally recorded for naive subsets relative to memory subsets.

The sequence was collected from a man aged 18 to 35 in good health. The sequenced sample consisted of naive CD4+ T cells sorted from blood. Described subset: CD45RA+ positively selected.

The CDR3 sequence: CASSSSGGGDTQYF. The CDR3 nucleotides are TGCGCCAGCAGCAGTAGCGGGGGTGGAGATACGCAGTATTTT. This chain links TRBV5-1 with TRBJ2-3; 9 bases align to TRBD2. CDR1 is SGHRS and CDR2 is YFSETQ in the germline V gene. The CDR3 length is 14 residues. V lost 4 bases to trimming and J lost 5 bases; unmatched junction nucleotides: 5.